These 29 T cell receptor beta chains share one sample of origin, sequenced in a study of Ad26.COV2.S vaccination and SARS-CoV-2 variants. Clones were sequenced by immunoSEQ multiplex PCR, and TCRdb holds only the in-frame ones, with some missing. The sample has about 400,000 clones, roughly 90% seen once; the top ten hold 1.5% to 2%. The sample's treatment: some 19 received Ad26.COV2.S at low or high dose, single or two shots; roughly five received placebo; per-sample allocation not given. The investigators took samples on day 63 after the first vaccine or placebo injection. The sequencing used peripheral blood, collected in a trial of Ad26.COV2.S vaccine versus placebo. Every receptor here comes from a person aged 18-65 years who received the Ad26.COV2.S COVID-19 vaccine or a placebo.

The J gene is TRBJ1-1, the V gene TRBV7-2, with 7 bases aligning to TRBD1. This CDR3 is built from 17 residues. CDR1 is SGHTA, CDR2 FQGNSA, per germline. V shed 1 base, J shed 5 bases, and the junction held 13 bases outside the gene matches. DNA for the CDR3: TGTGCCAGCAGCTTAGTAGGGACAGCCAACACGGGAACTGAAGCTTTCTTT. Amino acid sequence: CASSLVGTANTGTEAFF.

This chain connects TRBV5-1 to TRBJ1-6; TRBD1 matches at 7 bases. The CDR3 length is 15 residues. The V segment lost 1 base and the J segment 6 bases; nucleotides outside the gene matches: 4. In germline, CDR1 is SGHRS, CDR2 YFSETQ. The CDR3 nucleotides are TGCGCCAGCAGCTTGAGACAGGGACTTAATTCACCCCTCCACTTT. As protein: CASSLRQGLNSPLHF.

The V gene is TRBV5-1, the J gene TRBJ2-3; the match to TRBD2 covers 8 bases. Unmatched junction bases numbered 7, after V lost 4 bases and J lost 3 bases. CDR1 is SGHRS and CDR2 is YFSETQ in the germline V gene. CDR3 length equals 15 residues. CDR3 in DNA: TGCGCCAGCAGCGGAGTAGCGGGGAATACAGATACGCAGTATTTT. It yields the protein CASSGVAGNTDTQYF.

With respect to this clone: Other nucleotide sequences in the sample specify the same CDR3. The chain carries TRBV3-1 (or the pseudogene TRBV3-2) and TRBJ1-2; D remains unclear. This CDR3 region has 13 residues. Trimming stripped 0 bases from V and 0 bases from J, with 2 bases between. The germline V gene has CDR1 LGHDT and CDR2 YNNKEL (reference sequence). In DNA form, the CDR3 reads TGTGCCAGCAGCCAAGACTCTAACTATGGCTACACCTTC. Amino acid sequence: CASSQDSNYGYTF.

V gene TRBV2 combines with J gene TRBJ2-2, with TRBD2 matching over 7 bases. The germline gives CDR1 SNHLY, CDR2 FYNNEI. J gave up 9 bases and V 2 bases, and 15 bases lay outside the gene matches. The CDR3 length is 17 residues. The CDR3, as DNA: TGTGCCAGCAGTGAAAGGGCGACTAGCAGGAGGGACCGGGAGCTGTTTTTT. This codes for CASSERATSRRDRELFF.

The chain uses TRBV5-4 and TRBJ2-3, with TRBD2 matching 7 bases. This CDR3 contains 15 residues. V lost 1 base and J lost 4; bases outside the gene matches: 6. The germline gives CDR1 SGHNT, CDR2 YYREEE (reference sequence). The DNA of the CDR3 is TGTGCCAGCAGCTTGTCGGGCGGGAGAGCAGATACGCAGTATTTT. Translation gives CASSLSGGRADTQYF.

The V call is TRBV4-2, the J call TRBJ1-5; 8 nucleotides line up with TRBD1. The CDR3 length is 18 residues. The junction had 8 bases not matched to a gene; V was cut back by 0 bases and J by 1 base. Germline V lookup: CDR1 LGHNA, CDR2 YNFKEQ. CDR3 sequence reads: CASSQDSRGLGSNQPQHF. The CDR3, as DNA: TGTGCCAGCAGCCAAGATTCCAGGGGGCTTGGGAGCAATCAGCCCCAGCATTTT.

The rearrangement links TRBV28 to TRBJ2-7; the match to TRBD1 covers 9 bases. The germline V gene encodes CDR1 MDHEN and CDR2 SYDVKM. The CDR3 has 15 residues. Germline trimming cut 2 bases from V and 3 bases from J; bases unmatched to any gene: 5. Written as DNA, the CDR3 is TGTGCCAGCAGTTTACTTGGGACAGGGAACTACGAGCAGTACTTC. Amino acids: CASSLLGTGNYEQYF.

J is TRBJ2-1 and V is TRBV3-1 (or the pseudogene TRBV3-2); D is possibly TRBD2 (6 bases). CDR3 length equals 15 residues. CDR1 is LGHDT and CDR2 is YNNKEL in the germline V gene (reference sequence). The germline V and J ends were trimmed by 3 bases and 7 bases, with 16 bases remaining between them. CDR3 nucleotide sequence: TGTGCCAGCAGCCAGGGACTCCGAGGGCATAATGAGCAGTTCTTC. Translated, it gives CASSQGLRGHNEQFF.

The chain couples TRBV19 to TRBJ1-6; D ambiguous. V was shortened by 5 bases and J by 5 bases, with 10 bases between the two germline ends. CDR3 size: 14 residues. The germline CDR1 and CDR2 sequences are LNHDA and SQIVND (reference sequence). CDR3 sequence reads: CASSLGQDNSPLHF. As DNA, the CDR3 is TGTGCCAGTAGTCTCGGGCAAGATAATTCACCCCTCCACTTT.

The chain carries TRBV28 and TRBJ2-1; D is perhaps TRBD2 (11 bases). The CDR3 runs 17 residues. The V end was cut by 6 bases, the J end by 6 bases, with 24 bases between. From germline, CDR1 is MDHEN and CDR2 SYDVKM. DNA for the CDR3: TGTGCCAGCAGGTGGGACAGGGGACTAGCGGAGGCCAATGAGCAGTTCTTC. Protein sequence: CASRWDRGLAEANEQFF.

The J gene is TRBJ1-4, the V gene TRBV4-3; D unclear. The CDR3 is 17 residues long. Germline V lookup: CDR1 LGHNA, CDR2 YSLEER. V was shortened by 0 bases and J by 0 bases, with 11 bases between the two germline ends. The CDR3 DNA is TGCGCCAGCAGCCAAGACATTGCCGACGCAACTAATGAAAAACTGTTTTTT. The encoded protein is CASSQDIADATNEKLFF.

J is TRBJ1-1 and V is TRBV19; D remains ambiguous. Trimming removed 5 bases at V and 0 bases at J, with 4 bases between. CDR3 length: 12 residues. Germline assignment: CDR1 LNHDA and CDR2 SQIVND (reference sequence). CDR3 DNA sequence: TGTGCCAGTAGTTTTATGAACACTGAAGCTTTCTTT. As protein: CASSFMNTEAFF.

This chain connects TRBV15 to TRBJ1-1; the D gene is possibly TRBD1 (6 bases). The V gene lost 7 bases and the J gene lost 4 bases, with 19 bases spanning the gap. Germline CDR1 and CDR2: LNHNV and YYDKDF (reference sequence). This CDR3 is 15 amino acids long. This chain's CDR3 is CATIHDRQGSTEAFF. CDR3 in DNA: TGTGCCACCATACACGATCGCCAGGGGAGCACTGAAGCTTTCTTT.

The DNA of the CDR3 is TGTGCCAGCAGCGTAACTTTAGCGGGAGTGCCCACCGGGGAGCTGTTTTTT. Translation: CASSVTLAGVPTGELFF. The V call is TRBV9, the J call TRBJ2-2, with TRBD2 matching over 9 bases. Germline trimming cut 1 base from V and 4 bases from J; bases unmatched to any gene: 8. This CDR3 region has 17 residues. Germline V gives CDR1 SGDLS, CDR2 YYNGEE. Drawing the rest from reference TRBV9 and TRBJ2-2, the complete variable domain is DSGVTQTPKHLITATGQRVTLRCSPRSGDLSVYWYQQSLDQGLQFLIQYYNGEERAKGNILERFSAQQFPDLHSELNLSSLELGDSALYFCASSVTLAGVPTGELFFGEGSRLTVL.

With regard to this clone: Mismatch with germline at one junction end may stem from a read error. The J gene is TRBJ1-2, the V gene TRBV20-1; D is unclear. Germline V gene lookup returns CDR1 DFQATT and CDR2 SNEGSKA (reference sequence). The CDR3 length is 9 residues. CDR3 amino acids: CSARVWDLF. In DNA, the CDR3 is TGCAGTGCTAGAGTTTGGGATCTTTTC.

This rearrangement joins TRBV27 to TRBJ2-7; 10 positions match TRBD2. In germline, CDR1 is MNHEY, CDR2 SMNVEV (reference sequence). V was pared by 4 bases and J by 6 bases, with 6 bases of the junction left unmatched. The length of the CDR3 is 14 residues. The CDR3 loop is CASSSSGSAGEQYF. CDR3 DNA: TGTGCCAGCAGTTCTAGCGGGAGCGCCGGCGAGCAGTACTTC.

The chain links TRBV5-4 to TRBJ2-7, with D perhaps matching TRBD2 (6 bases). The V end was cut by 0 bases, the J end by 3 bases, with 10 bases between. CDR3 length equals 14 residues. In germline, CDR1 is SGHNT, CDR2 YYREEE (reference sequence). CDR3 sequence: CASSLGTTRYEQYF. CDR3 sequence (DNA): TGTGCCAGCAGCTTGGGGACTACCCGCTACGAGCAGTACTTC.

This clone was seen a few times. In DNA, the CDR3 is TGTGCCAGCAGTTCGGGCAGGTTGGAGCAGTACTTC. It codes for CASSSGRLEQYF. The chain joins TRBV28 to TRBJ2-7; D is undetermined. Looked up from germline, CDR1 is MDHEN and CDR2 is SYDVKM. The CDR3 contains 12 residues. Trimming left V 4 bases short and J 7 bases short, with 11 bases between.

The chain recombines TRBV7-3 with TRBJ2-5, with TRBD2 identical over 7 bases. Germline CDR1 and CDR2: SGHTA and FQGTGA. With V trimmed by 3 bases and J by 2 bases, 12 bases remained unmatched. This CDR3 spans 17 amino acids. The CDR3 nucleotides are TGTGCCAGCAGCTTCAGACGGACTAGGGAATTACAAGAGACCCAGTACTTC. It codes for CASSFRRTRELQETQYF.

V and J are TRBV28 and TRBJ2-7; D call uncertain. The V gene's germline CDR1 is MDHEN and CDR2 SYDVKM. V was trimmed by 8 bases and J by 4 bases, leaving 21 bases between them. This CDR3 region has 15 residues. CDR3 residues: CASPLGTPLGYEQYF. CDR3 nucleotide sequence: TGTGCCAGCCCTTTAGGCACGCCCCTAGGGTACGAGCAGTACTTC.

The chain uses TRBV3-1 (or the pseudogene TRBV3-2) and TRBJ2-1; TRBD2 agrees at 16 bases. Germline CDR1 and CDR2: LGHDT and YNNKEL (reference sequence). The CDR3 is 20 amino acids. Germline trimming cut 4 bases from V and 7 bases from J; bases unmatched to any gene: 16. The CDR3 loop reads CASSRTSATGTSGRGNEQFF. CDR3 bases: TGTGCCAGCAGCCGCACTTCTGCTACCGGGACTAGCGGGAGGGGGAATGAGCAGTTCTTC.

The J gene is TRBJ1-1, the V gene TRBV11-2, with unresolved D. Germline V gene lookup returns CDR1 SGHAT and CDR2 FQNNGV. The V gene lost 6 bases and the J gene lost 3 bases, with 11 bases spanning the gap. This CDR3 is built from 13 residues. This CDR3 is CASSPNSHTEAFF. CDR3 coding DNA: TGTGCCAGCAGTCCGAACAGCCACACTGAAGCTTTCTTT.

The CDR3 spells CASSANQGRSEKLFF. The CDR3 nucleotides read TGTGCCAGCAGCGCGAATCAGGGGCGCAGTGAAAAACTGTTTTTT. The rearrangement uses TRBV9 and TRBJ1-4, with D possibly being TRBD1 (6 bases). CDR3 length equals 15 residues. V lost 3 bases and J lost 7, with 16 bases in between. The germline gives CDR1 SGDLS, CDR2 YYNGEE.

In DNA form, the CDR3 reads TGTGCCAGCAGCTTGGGGGCTAGCGGACGTTACGAGCAGTACTTC. This gives the protein CASSLGASGRYEQYF. The chain uses TRBV5-6 and TRBJ2-7, with TRBD2 matching 7 bases. Germline CDR1 reads SGHDT; CDR2 reads YYEEEE. Trimming took 0 bases from V and 4 from J; bases not matched to a gene: 7. The CDR3 sequence is 15 residues long.

The chain combines TRBV5-4 with TRBJ1-4; D perhaps matches TRBD1 (5 bases). The V and J ends lost 2 bases and 8 bases respectively, with 10 bases between them. From germline, CDR1 is SGHNT and CDR2 YYREEE (reference sequence). The CDR3 sequence is 13 residues long. The CDR3 nucleotides are TGTGCCAGCAGCTTAAGGGGCAACGAAAAACTGTTTTTT. Residues: CASSLRGNEKLFF.

The rearrangement links TRBV11-3 to TRBJ1-1; 10 bases fit TRBD1. The CDR3 extends over 14 amino acids. V lost 4 bases, J lost 1 base, and 0 bases stayed unmatched. The germline gives CDR1 SGHNT, CDR2 YENEEA. CDR3 DNA sequence: TGTGCCAGCAGCTGGACAGGGGGGAACACTGAAGCTTTCTTT. Translation gives CASSWTGGNTEAFF.

J is TRBJ2-3 and V is TRBV3-1 (or the pseudogene TRBV3-2); 10 bases fit TRBD1. This CDR3 has 19 amino acids. V lost 0 bases and J lost 3; bases outside the gene matches: 12. Germline CDR1 LGHDT, CDR2 YNNKEL (reference sequence). CDR3 sequence: CASSQERGGTGVSTDTQYF. The CDR3 coding sequence is TGTGCCAGCAGCCAAGAAAGAGGCGGGACAGGGGTTTCTACAGATACGCAGTATTTT.

This chain links TRBV15 with TRBJ1-4; D not certain. V gave up 4 bases and J gave up 2 bases, with 8 bases separating them. The CDR3 is made up of 14 amino acids. The germline V gene has CDR1 LNHNV and CDR2 YYDKDF (reference sequence). CDR3 in amino acids: CATSKDPTNEKLFF. The CDR3 coding sequence is TGTGCCACCAGCAAGGACCCGACTAATGAAAAACTGTTTTTT.